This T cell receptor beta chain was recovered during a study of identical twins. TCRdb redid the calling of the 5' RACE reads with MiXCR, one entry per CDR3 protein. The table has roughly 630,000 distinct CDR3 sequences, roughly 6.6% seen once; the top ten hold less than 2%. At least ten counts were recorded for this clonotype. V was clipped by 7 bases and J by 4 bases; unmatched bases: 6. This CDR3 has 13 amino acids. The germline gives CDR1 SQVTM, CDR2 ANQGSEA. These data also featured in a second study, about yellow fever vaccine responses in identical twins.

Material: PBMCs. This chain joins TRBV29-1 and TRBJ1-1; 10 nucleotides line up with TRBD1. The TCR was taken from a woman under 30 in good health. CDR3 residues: CSAMGTGVTEAFF. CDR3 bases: TGCAGCGCTATGGGGACAGGGGTCACTGAAGCTTTCTTT.